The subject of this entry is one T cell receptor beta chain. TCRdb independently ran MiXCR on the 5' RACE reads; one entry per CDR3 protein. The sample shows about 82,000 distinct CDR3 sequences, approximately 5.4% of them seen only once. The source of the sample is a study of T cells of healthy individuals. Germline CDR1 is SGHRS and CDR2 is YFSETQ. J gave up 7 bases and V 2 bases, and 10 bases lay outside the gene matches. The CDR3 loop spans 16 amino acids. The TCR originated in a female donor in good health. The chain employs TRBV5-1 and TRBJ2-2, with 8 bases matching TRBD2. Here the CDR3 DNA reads TGCGCCAGCAGCTTCAGAACGCGGGGGGCAGTCGGGGAGCTGTTTTTT. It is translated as CASSFRTRGAVGELFF.